This T cell receptor (beta chain) came from a study of neoadjuvant anti-PD-1 for oral cavity cancer. Profiling relied on immunoSEQ multiplex PCR, and the TCRdb table lists in-frame clones only, not all of them. This table holds 30,000 to 35,000 clones, about 87% found once. The length of the CDR3 is 11 residues. From germline, CDR1 is SGHKS and CDR2 YYEKEE (reference sequence). Trimming removed 3 bases from V and 10 bases from J; junction bases left unmatched: 0. The TCR comes from a person aged 40 to 85 with oral cavity squamous cell carcinoma. This chain joins TRBV5-5 and TRBJ1-1; 10 bases are a match to TRBD1. The sample here was PBMCs, taken before nivolumab (anti-PD-1) treatment. This CDR3 reads CASSWDRGAFF. CDR3 coding DNA: TGTGCCAGCAGCTGGGACAGGGGAGCTTTCTTT.